These 23 T cell receptor beta chains originate from one sample sequenced in a study of radiation and T cells in renal cell carcinoma. The time point is: blood 4 weeks post-SBRT, at nephrectomy. Regarding treatment: 15 Gy SBRT to primary tumor, nephrectomy 4 weeks later. TCRdb's copy holds only in-frame clones and misses some; the assay was immunoSEQ multiplex PCR. The sample has approximately 170,000 clones, less than 90% seen once; the top ten hold about 10%. The sample consisted of blood, taken from a patient whose treatment included radiotherapy and nephrectomy. These receptors came from a woman aged 45-65 years with renal cell carcinoma.

This clone was counted once. CDR3 in amino acids: CASSFTGGLSYEQYF. The CDR3 DNA is TGTGCCAGCAGCTTTACAGGGGGTCTTTCCTACGAGCAGTACTTC. V usage is TRBV11-2 and J usage is TRBJ2-7; 8 bases map to TRBD1. V lost 3 bases, J lost 1 base, and 5 bases stayed unmatched. CDR1 and CDR2 from the germline V gene are SGHAT and FQNNGV. This CDR3 is 15 amino acids long.

The chain combines TRBV7-6 with TRBJ1-1, with D possibly being TRBD1 (5 bases). Per germline, CDR1 SGHVS and CDR2 FNYEAQ. Deletions cut 5 bases from V and 0 bases from J, with 16 bases between. The CDR3 length is 16 residues. The CDR3 protein is CASSPSSTEVNTEAFF. As DNA, the CDR3 is TGTGCCAGCAGCCCTTCCTCGACAGAAGTGAACACTGAAGCTTTCTTT.

The rearrangement uses TRBV9 and TRBJ2-5, with D maybe TRBD2 (7 bases). V lost 4 bases, J lost 5 bases, and 24 bases lay in between. The CDR3 is made up of 17 amino acids. Looked up from germline, CDR1 is SGDLS and CDR2 is YYNGEE. In DNA, the CDR3 is TGTGCCAGCAGCCCACGAGGGGGGGCCCCCTTTTATGAGACCCAGTACTTC. Protein sequence: CASSPRGGAPFYETQYF.

The V call is TRBV7-2, the J call TRBJ1-5; no definite D call. The germline CDR1 and CDR2 sequences are SGHTA and FQGNSA. V lost 1 base, J lost 4 bases, and 5 bases lay in between. The CDR3 is made up of 13 amino acids. CDR3 nucleotides: TGTGCCAGCAGCTTAGAAAGGAATCAGCCCCAGCATTTT. Its translation is CASSLERNQPQHF.

This sequence joins TRBV5-4 and TRBJ2-4; 7 nucleotides line up with TRBD1. Unmatched junction bases numbered 11, after V lost 4 bases and J lost 1 base. CDR3 length: 17 residues. Germline lookup yields CDR1 SGHNT and CDR2 YYREEE (reference sequence). The CDR3 loop reads CASSPDGTVLAKNIQYF. The CDR3 nucleotides read TGTGCCAGCAGCCCCGACGGGACAGTGCTGGCCAAAAACATTCAGTACTTC.

This chain uses TRBV10-3 with TRBJ1-2; TRBD1 agrees at 7 bases. Germline V gene lookup returns CDR1 ENHRY and CDR2 SYGVKD. CDR3 length: 13 amino acids. With V trimmed by 3 bases and J by 4 bases, 2 bases remained unmatched. DNA of the CDR3: TGTGCCATCAGTGATGGGACAGCCTATGGCTACACCTTC. Residues: CAISDGTAYGYTF.

The V gene is TRBV6-1, the J gene TRBJ2-5; either TRBD1 or TRBD2 may supply D (5 bases each). V lost 6 bases and J 6 bases, leaving 14 bases between the germline ends. Germline V CDR1 and CDR2: MNHNS, SASEGT. The CDR3 is 13 residues long. The CDR3 loop reads CASSATAAQTQYF. The CDR3 DNA reads as TGTGCCAGCAGCGCGACAGCGGCCCAGACCCAGTACTTC.

This clone was found once. This CDR3 is CASSPRLGGGNNEQFF. The DNA of the CDR3 is TGTGCCAGCAGCCCCCGACTTGGCGGGGGAAACAATGAGCAGTTCTTC. The V and J genes are TRBV7-9 and TRBJ2-1; TRBD2 matches 7 bases. J was trimmed by 5 bases and V by 5 bases; bases with no gene match: 12. CDR1 is SEHNR, CDR2 FQNEAQ, per germline (reference sequence). The CDR3 consists of 16 residues. Based on the CDR3 plus reference TRBV7-9 and TRBJ2-1, the full variable domain is DTGVSQNPRHKITKRGQNVTFRCDPISEHNRLYWYRQTLGQGPEFLTYFQNEAQLEKSRLLSDRFSAERPKGSFSTLEIQRTEQGDSAMYLCASSPRLGGGNNEQFFGPGTRLTVL.

This chain links TRBV7-8 with TRBJ1-5; 7 bases are a match to TRBD1. The CDR3 covers 14 residues. Germline CDR1 reads SGHVS; CDR2 reads FQNEAQ. The V segment lost 6 bases and the J segment 6 bases; nucleotides outside the gene matches: 8. The DNA of the CDR3 is TGTGCCAGCAGTTTCGACAGGGTGGGTCAGCCCCAGCATTTT. The encoded protein is CASSFDRVGQPQHF.

V usage is TRBV30 and J usage is TRBJ1-2; possibly TRBD1 for D (5 bases). Germline V gives CDR1 GTSNPN, CDR2 SVGIG (reference sequence). The CDR3 totals 14 residues. Trimming shortened V by 5 bases and J by 3 bases, and 16 bases separated the two germline ends. This CDR3 is CAWGSKGLDYGYTF. The CDR3 DNA follows: TGTGCCTGGGGATCCAAGGGGTTGGACTATGGCTACACCTTC.

The chain uses TRBV18 and TRBJ1-2; D unclear. Germline assignment: CDR1 KGHSH and CDR2 LQKENI. The CDR3 is made up of 15 amino acids. V lost 3 bases to trimming and J lost 0 bases, with 11 bases between them. The DNA of the CDR3 is TGTGCCAGCTCACCCTTTGAGAACTCTAACTATGGCTACACCTTC. It translates to CASSPFENSNYGYTF.

The J gene is TRBJ2-5, the V gene TRBV2; 9 bases match TRBD1. Losses at the gene ends were 3 bases for V and 5 bases for J; bases not matched to a gene: 7. The germline V gene has CDR1 SNHLY and CDR2 FYNNEI. The CDR3 totals 15 residues. The CDR3 DNA sequence: TGTGCCAGCAGTGAGAACAGGGGGCGGTTGGAGACCCAGTACTTC. Translation: CASSENRGRLETQYF.

V and J are TRBV6-5 and TRBJ2-7; D is unresolved. In germline, CDR1 is MNHEY, CDR2 SVGAGI. The V and J ends lost 4 bases and 0 bases respectively, with 16 bases between them. The CDR3 runs 16 residues. The CDR3 loop reads CASSSMGRRDSYEQYF. The CDR3 bases are TGTGCCAGCAGTTCCATGGGCCGGAGAGACTCCTACGAGCAGTACTTC.

In DNA, the CDR3 is TGTGCCAGCTCACCGTCGGGGGGGCCCACCGGGGAGCTGTTTTTT. Amino acids: CASSPSGGPTGELFF. The V call is TRBV18, the J call TRBJ2-2, with 8 bases lining up with TRBD2. Germline CDR1 and CDR2: KGHSH and LQKENI. There are 15 residues in the CDR3. V was clipped by 3 bases and J by 4 bases; unmatched bases: 4.

V gene TRBV6-1 combines with J gene TRBJ1-6; 8 positions match TRBD1. V shed 6 bases, J shed 8 bases, and the junction held 9 bases outside the gene matches. The CDR3 is 15 amino acids. From germline, CDR1 is MNHNS and CDR2 SASEGT. DNA for the CDR3: TGTGCCAGCAGGGAACAGGGGGGGATAGATTCACCCCTCCACTTT. This gives the protein CASREQGGIDSPLHF.

The chain has TRBV5-1 and TRBJ1-6; D call uncertain. Trimming left V 0 bases short and J 5 bases short, with 12 bases between. Germline-derived CDR1 and CDR2 are SGHRS and YFSETQ. The CDR3 covers 16 residues. CDR3 sequence: CASSLDGSRDNSPLHF. The CDR3 coding sequence is TGCGCCAGCAGCTTGGACGGCAGCCGGGATAATTCACCCCTCCACTTT.

The chain combines TRBV6-5 with TRBJ2-7; 9 bases map to TRBD1. V lost 6 bases, J lost 6 bases, and 6 bases stayed unmatched. Germline V gene sequence: CDR1 MNHEY, CDR2 SVGAGI. CDR3 length: 13 residues. CDR3 in DNA: TGTGCCAGCAGCCGGGACAGGGAGGCCGAGCAGTACTTC. Amino acid sequence: CASSRDREAEQYF.

The chain combines TRBV7-2 with TRBJ1-5; 9 bases fit TRBD1. Germline V lookup: CDR1 SGHTA, CDR2 FQGNSA. The CDR3 is 16 amino acids. The J segment lost 6 bases and the V segment lost 0 bases, leaving 6 bases of the junction unmatched. CDR3 coding DNA: TGTGCCAGCAGCTTAGCGGGTACAGGGGGCTTTCAGCCCCAGCATTTT. This translates into CASSLAGTGGFQPQHF.

The chain has TRBV6-1 and TRBJ1-1; 10 nucleotides align to TRBD1. The CDR3 loop spans 16 amino acids. V shed 4 bases, J shed 5 bases, and the junction held 10 bases outside the gene matches. Germline V CDR1 and CDR2: MNHNS, SASEGT. CDR3 bases: TGTGCCAGCAGTGTCAGGGACAGGGGTCTATGGACTGAAGCTTTCTTT. It specifies CASSVRDRGLWTEAFF.

The chain couples TRBV6-5 to TRBJ2-5, with TRBD2 identical over 8 bases. The trim removed 5 bases at V and 2 bases at J, leaving 7 bases unmatched. The germline V gene encodes CDR1 MNHEY and CDR2 SVGAGI. The CDR3 has 15 amino acids. CDR3 sequence (DNA): TGTGCCAGCAGTAGATCGGGGGGGATACAAGAGACCCAGTACTTC. It specifies CASSRSGGIQETQYF.

The chain couples TRBV5-1 to TRBJ2-3; 8 positions match TRBD2. Germline V gene sequence: CDR1 SGHRS, CDR2 YFSETQ. The CDR3 is 14 amino acids. The V gene end was trimmed by 4 bases and the J gene end by 4 bases; junction bases not matched to a gene: 5. DNA of the CDR3: TGCGCCAGCAGCCGACTAGCGCGCGCAGATACGCAGTATTTT. This translates into CASSRLARADTQYF.

The table lists this clone with a count of one. The chain carries TRBV7-2 and TRBJ1-2; the match to TRBD1 covers 9 bases. The J segment lost 10 bases and the V segment lost 6 bases, leaving 3 bases of the junction unmatched. Germline V gene data show CDR1 as SGHTA and CDR2 as FQGNSA. This CDR3 is built from 11 residues. CDR3: CASSRQGDYTF. CDR3 sequence (DNA): TGTGCCAGCAGTCGACAGGGGGACTACACCTTC.

The chain is built from TRBV4-2 and TRBJ2-1, with a tentative D call TRBD2 (5 bases). Germline V lookup: CDR1 LGHNA, CDR2 YNFKEQ. The CDR3 covers 16 residues. V was shortened by 0 bases and J by 3 bases, with 12 bases between the two germline ends. The CDR3 DNA follows: TGTGCCAGCAGCCAAGAACCCCTAACTAGCTACAATGAGCAGTTCTTC. Protein product: CASSQEPLTSYNEQFF.